Sequencing of this TCR beta chain was carried out in a study of glioma-infiltrating T cells after dendritic cell vaccination. Overall study context: The vaccine used monocyte-derived dendritic cells pulsed overnight with autologous tumor lysate. Study-wide points: Only a small number of patients had complete blood and tumor samples.

This clone appeared a single time. Antigen specificity is unknown. Time point noted: after dendritic cell vaccination, including at tumor progression/relapse. V dropped 5 bases and J dropped 3; count of bases not matched to a gene: 3. The CDR3 is 13 residues long. Germline V gene lookup returns CDR1 PRHDT and CDR2 FYEKMQ (reference sequence). Up to roughly 2 ug genomic DNA was used for TCRB CDR3 amplification. Measured with immunoSEQ multiplex PCR; TCRdb has only the in-frame clones, and not every one. The sample records 90,000 to 140,000 clones, 90% being singletons. This sequence joins TRBV13 and TRBJ1-1; TRBD1 matches at 7 bases. The material sequenced was blood, taken after dendritic cell vaccination. The source of this sequence is a human donor with glioblastoma. CDR3 nucleotide sequence: TGTGCCAGCAGCCCCGACAGGGACACTGAAGCTTTCTTT. This translates into CASSPDRDTEAFF.